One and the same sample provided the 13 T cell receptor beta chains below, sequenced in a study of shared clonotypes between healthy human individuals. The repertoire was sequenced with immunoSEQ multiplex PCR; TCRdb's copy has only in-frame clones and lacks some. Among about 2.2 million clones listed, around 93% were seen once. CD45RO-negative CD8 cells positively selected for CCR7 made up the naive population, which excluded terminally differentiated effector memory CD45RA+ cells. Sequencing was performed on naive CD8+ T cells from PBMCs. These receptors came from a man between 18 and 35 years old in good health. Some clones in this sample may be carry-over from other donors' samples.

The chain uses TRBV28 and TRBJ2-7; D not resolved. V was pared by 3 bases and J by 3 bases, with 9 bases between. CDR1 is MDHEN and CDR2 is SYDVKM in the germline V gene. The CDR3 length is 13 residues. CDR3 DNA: TGTGCCAGCAGTTTTAACAGACACTACGAGCAGTACTTC. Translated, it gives CASSFNRHYEQYF. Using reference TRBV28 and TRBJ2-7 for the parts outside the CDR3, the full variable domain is DVKVTQSSRYLVKRTGEKVFLECVQDMDHENMFWYRQDPGLGLRLIYFSYDVKMKEKGDIPEGYSVSREKKERFSLILESASTNQTSMYLCASSFNRHYEQYFGPGTRLTVT.

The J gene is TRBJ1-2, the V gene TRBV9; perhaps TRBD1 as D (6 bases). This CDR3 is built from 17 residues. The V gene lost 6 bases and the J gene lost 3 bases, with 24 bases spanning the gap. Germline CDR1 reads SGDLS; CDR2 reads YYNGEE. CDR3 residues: CASTERAVKTGYYGYTF. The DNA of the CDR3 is TGTGCCAGCACCGAGCGGGCTGTCAAAACAGGGTACTATGGCTACACCTTC.

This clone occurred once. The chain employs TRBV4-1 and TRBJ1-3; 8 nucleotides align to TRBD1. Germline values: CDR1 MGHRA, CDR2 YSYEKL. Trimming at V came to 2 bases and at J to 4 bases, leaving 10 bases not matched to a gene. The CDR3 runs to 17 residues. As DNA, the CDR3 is TGCGCCAGCAGCCAACCCAGGACAGGGACGAGGGGAAACACCATATATTTT. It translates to CASSQPRTGTRGNTIYF.

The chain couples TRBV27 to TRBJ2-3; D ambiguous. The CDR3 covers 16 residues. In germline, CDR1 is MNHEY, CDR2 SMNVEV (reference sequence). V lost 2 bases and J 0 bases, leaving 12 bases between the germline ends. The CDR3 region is CASSLNRLESTDTQYF. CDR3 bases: TGTGCCAGCAGTTTAAACCGGTTAGAAAGCACAGATACGCAGTATTTT.

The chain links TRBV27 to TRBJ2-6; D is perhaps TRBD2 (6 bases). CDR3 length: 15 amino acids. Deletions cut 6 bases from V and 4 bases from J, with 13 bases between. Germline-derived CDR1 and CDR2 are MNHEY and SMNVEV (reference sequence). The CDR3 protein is CASRDGGPGANVLTF. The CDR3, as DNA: TGTGCCAGCAGGGATGGAGGGCCCGGGGCCAACGTCCTGACTTTC.

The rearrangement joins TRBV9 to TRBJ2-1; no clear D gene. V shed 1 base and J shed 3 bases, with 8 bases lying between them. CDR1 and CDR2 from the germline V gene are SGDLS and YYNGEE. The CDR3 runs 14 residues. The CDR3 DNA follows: TGTGCCAGCAGCGTACTTAGTAACTACAATGAGCAGTTCTTC. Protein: CASSVLSNYNEQFF. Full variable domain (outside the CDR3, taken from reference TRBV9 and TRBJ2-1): DSGVTQTPKHLITATGQRVTLRCSPRSGDLSVYWYQQSLDQGLQFLIQYYNGEERAKGNILERFSAQQFPDLHSELNLSSLELGDSALYFCASSVLSNYNEQFFGPGTRLTVL.

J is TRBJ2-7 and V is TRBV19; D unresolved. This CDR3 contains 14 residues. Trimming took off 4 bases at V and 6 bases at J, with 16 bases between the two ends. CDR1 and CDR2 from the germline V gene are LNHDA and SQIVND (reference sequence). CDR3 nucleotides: TGTGCCAGTAGTACAGGACCGGTTGCCCTCGAGCAGTACTTC. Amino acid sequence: CASSTGPVALEQYF.

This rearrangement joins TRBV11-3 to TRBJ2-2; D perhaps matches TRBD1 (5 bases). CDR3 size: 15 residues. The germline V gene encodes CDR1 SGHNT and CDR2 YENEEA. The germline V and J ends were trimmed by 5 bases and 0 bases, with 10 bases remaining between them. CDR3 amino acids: CASSPKGPNTGELFF. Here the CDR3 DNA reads TGTGCCAGCAGCCCTAAGGGGCCGAACACCGGGGAGCTGTTTTTT.

CDR3 amino acids: CASRRGREAGELFF. Written as DNA, the CDR3 is TGTGCCAGCAGGCGCGGGAGGGAGGCCGGGGAGCTGTTTTTT. The chain joins TRBV9 to TRBJ2-2; 9 nucleotides agree with TRBD2. Per the germline V gene, CDR1 is SGDLS and CDR2 is YYNGEE. CDR3 length: 14 amino acids. Unmatched junction bases numbered 5, after V lost 5 bases and J lost 6 bases.

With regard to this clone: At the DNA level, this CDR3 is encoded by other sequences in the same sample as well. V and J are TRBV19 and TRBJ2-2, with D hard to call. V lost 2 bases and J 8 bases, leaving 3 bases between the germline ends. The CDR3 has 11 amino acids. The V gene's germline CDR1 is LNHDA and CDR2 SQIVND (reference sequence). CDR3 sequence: CASSITGELFF. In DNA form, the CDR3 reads TGTGCCAGTAGTATAACGGGGGAGCTGTTTTTT.

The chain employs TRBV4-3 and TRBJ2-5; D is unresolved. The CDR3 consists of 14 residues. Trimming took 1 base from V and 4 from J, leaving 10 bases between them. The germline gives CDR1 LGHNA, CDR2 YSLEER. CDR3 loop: CASSQVEGLETQYF. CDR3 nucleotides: TGCGCCAGCAGCCAAGTGGAAGGGTTAGAGACCCAGTACTTC.

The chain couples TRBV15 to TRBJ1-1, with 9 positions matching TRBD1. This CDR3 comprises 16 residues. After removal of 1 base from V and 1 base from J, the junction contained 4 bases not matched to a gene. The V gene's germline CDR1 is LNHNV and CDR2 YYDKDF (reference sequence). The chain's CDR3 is CATSRGGQGRNTEAFF. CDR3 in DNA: TGTGCCACCAGCAGAGGTGGACAGGGGAGGAACACTGAAGCTTTCTTT.

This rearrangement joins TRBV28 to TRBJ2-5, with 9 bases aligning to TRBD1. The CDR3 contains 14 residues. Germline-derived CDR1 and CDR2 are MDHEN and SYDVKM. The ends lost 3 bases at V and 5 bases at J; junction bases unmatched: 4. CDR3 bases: TGTGCCAGCAGTTTGACAGGGGGAAGGGAGACCCAGTACTTC. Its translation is CASSLTGGRETQYF.